This T cell receptor (beta chain) came from a study of blood T cell repertoires in COVID-19. Sequencing was performed with immunoSEQ multiplex PCR; in TCRdb, only in-frame clones are kept and a portion is missing. The table has over 150,000 clones, approximately 79% seen once. The sequenced material came from PBMCs or T cells enriched from blood (not recorded which). This sequence was found in an older woman in a cohort exposed to, infected with or recovered from COVID-19 (not recorded which).

The CDR3: CASSSWAGIAYGYTF. The DNA for the CDR3 is TGTGCCAGCAGCTCATGGGCAGGGATCGCCTATGGCTACACCTTC. This chain links TRBV7-2 with TRBJ1-2, with D perhaps matching TRBD1 (5 bases). V was pared by 4 bases and J by 4 bases, with 16 bases between. Germline V CDR1 and CDR2: SGHTA, FQGNSA. The CDR3 totals 15 residues.